This T cell receptor beta chain appears in the sequencing data of a study of cytomegalovirus exposure and HLA in healthy donors. Findings of the study overall: DRB1 showed the most TCR associations and HLA-C the fewest in a later analysis, as rates varied by HLA locus. TCR beta sequences reportedly predicted most subjects' HLA-A and HLA-B alleles accurately. Reportedly, a later analysis found an Asian-associated ancestry cluster had fewer N-insertions than the approximately 700-donor mean. One cluster of highly shared sequence variants probably arose as a sequencing artifact.

In the case of this clone: Its antigen is as yet unknown.

Between the trimmed V and J ends, which lost 4 bases and 3 bases, there was a span of 18 bases. Germline CDR1 MGHRA, CDR2 YSYEKL. The CDR3 consists of 16 residues. With 60 Vbeta and 13 Jbeta primers, the PCR was carried out. Using immunoSEQ multiplex PCR, the repertoire was profiled, and TCRdb retains in-frame clones only, with some absent. The sample contains tens of thousands of clones, 60% to 70% of which appear only once. The sequence came from a man aged 40-55 years in good health and CMV-seropositive. The specimen was PBMCs. The chain recombines TRBV4-1 with TRBJ1-2; tentative D call: TRBD1 (5 bases). Here the CDR3 reads CASSPNPDSIHYGYTF. DNA for the CDR3: TGCGCCAGCAGCCCTAACCCTGACAGTATACACTATGGCTACACCTTC.